Sequencing of this T cell receptor (beta chain) was carried out in a study of shared clonotypes between healthy human individuals. Assay used: immunoSEQ multiplex PCR; TCRdb lists only in-frame clones, some missing. The sample has about 480,000 clones, 79% seen once. The CDR3 has 13 amino acids. CDR1 is LNHDA and CDR2 is SQIVND in the germline V gene (reference sequence). V dropped 7 bases and J dropped 9 bases, with 16 bases sitting between them. Source material: PBMCs. The rearrangement joins TRBV19 to TRBJ2-1, with D perhaps matching TRBD1 (7 bases). This sequence was found in a woman between 35 and 50 years old in good health. Some clones in this sample may be carry-over from other donors' samples. Written as DNA, the CDR3 is TGTGCCAGTAAACGACAGGGACTGGGTGAGCAGTTCTTC. Encoded protein: CASKRQGLGEQFF.